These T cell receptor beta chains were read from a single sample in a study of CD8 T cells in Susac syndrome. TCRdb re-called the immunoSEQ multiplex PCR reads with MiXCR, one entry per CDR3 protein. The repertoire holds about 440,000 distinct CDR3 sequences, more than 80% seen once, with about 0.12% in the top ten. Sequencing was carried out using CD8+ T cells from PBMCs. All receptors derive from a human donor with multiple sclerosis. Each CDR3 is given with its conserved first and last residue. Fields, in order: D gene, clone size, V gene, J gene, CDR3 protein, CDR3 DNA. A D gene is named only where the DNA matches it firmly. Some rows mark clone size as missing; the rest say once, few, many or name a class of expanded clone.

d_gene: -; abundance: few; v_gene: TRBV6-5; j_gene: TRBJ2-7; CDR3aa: CASSYGAGDAYEQYF; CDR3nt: TGTGCCAGCAGTTACGGGGCAGGGGATGCCTACGAGCAGTACTTC
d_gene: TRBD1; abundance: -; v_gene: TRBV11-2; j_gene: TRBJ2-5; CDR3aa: CASSSLPGQGWETQYF; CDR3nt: TGTGCCAGCAGCTCCCTACCGGGACAGGGTTGGGAGACCCAGTACTTC
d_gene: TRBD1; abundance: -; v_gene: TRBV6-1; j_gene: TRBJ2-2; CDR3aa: CASSAWTGFDGELFF; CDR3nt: TGTGCCAGCAGTGCATGGACAGGGTTTGACGGGGAGCTGTTTTTT
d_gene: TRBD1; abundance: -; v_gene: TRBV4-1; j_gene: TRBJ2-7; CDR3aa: CASSQDPDRGSYEQYF; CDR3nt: TGCGCCAGCAGCCAAGATCCGGACAGGGGTTCCTACGAGCAGTACTTC
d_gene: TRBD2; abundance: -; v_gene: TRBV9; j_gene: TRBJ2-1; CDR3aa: CASSVAGGPYNEQFF; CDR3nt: TGTGCCAGCAGTGTAGCGGGGGGGCCCTACAATGAGCAGTTCTTC
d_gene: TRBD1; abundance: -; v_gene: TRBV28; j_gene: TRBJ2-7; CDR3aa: CASRETGPDEQYF; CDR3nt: TGTGCCAGCAGGGAGACAGGGCCCGACGAGCAGTACTTC
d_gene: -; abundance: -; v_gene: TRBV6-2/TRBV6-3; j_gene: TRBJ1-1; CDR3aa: CASSAGNEAFF; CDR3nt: TGTGCCAGCAGCGCAGGGAATGAAGCTTTCTTT
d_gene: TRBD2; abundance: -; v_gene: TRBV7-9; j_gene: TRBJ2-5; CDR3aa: CASSLGTSGAQETQYF; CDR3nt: TGTGCCAGCAGCTTAGGGACTAGCGGAGCCCAAGAGACCCAGTACTTC
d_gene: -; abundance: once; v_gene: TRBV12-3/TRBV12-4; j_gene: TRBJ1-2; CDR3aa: CASSKGGRNYGYTF; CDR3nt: TGTGCCAGCAGTAAAGGGGGACGCAACTATGGCTACACCTTC
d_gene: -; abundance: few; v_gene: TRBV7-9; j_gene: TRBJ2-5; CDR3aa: CASSLVGGVETQYF; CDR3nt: TGTGCCAGCAGCTTAGTAGGTGGCGTTGAGACCCAGTACTTC
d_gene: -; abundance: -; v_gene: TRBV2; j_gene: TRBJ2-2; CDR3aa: CASKGHMNTGELFF; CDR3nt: TGTGCCAGCAAGGGACATATGAACACCGGGGAGCTGTTTTTT
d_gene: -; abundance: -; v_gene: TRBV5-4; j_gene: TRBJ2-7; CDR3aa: CASSPQASGSYEQYF; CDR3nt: TGTGCCAGCAGCCCCCAGGCCTCCGGCTCCTACGAGCAGTACTTC
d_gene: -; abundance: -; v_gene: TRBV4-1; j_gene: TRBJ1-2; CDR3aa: CASSQDSFDSTSYGYTF; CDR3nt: TGCGCCAGCAGCCAAGATAGTTTCGACAGTACTTCCTATGGCTACACCTTC
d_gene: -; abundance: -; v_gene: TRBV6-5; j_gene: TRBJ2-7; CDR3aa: CASSDPLIAYEQYF; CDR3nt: TGTGCCAGCAGTGACCCCCTAATCGCGTACGAGCAGTACTTC
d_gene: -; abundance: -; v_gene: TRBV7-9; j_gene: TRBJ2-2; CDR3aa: CASSFPRGIGELFF; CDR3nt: TGTGCCAGCAGCTTCCCGCGCGGAATCGGGGAGCTGTTTTTT
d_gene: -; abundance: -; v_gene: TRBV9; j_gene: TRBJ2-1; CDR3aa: CASSVEWLRDQYNEQFF; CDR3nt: TGTGCCAGCAGCGTAGAGTGGTTACGGGACCAATACAATGAGCAGTTCTTC
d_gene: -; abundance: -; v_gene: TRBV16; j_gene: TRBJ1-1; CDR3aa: CASSQSPATMNTEAFF; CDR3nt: TGTGCCAGCAGCCAATCTCCCGCAACCATGAACACTGAAGCTTTCTTT
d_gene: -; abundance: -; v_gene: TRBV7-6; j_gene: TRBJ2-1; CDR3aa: CASSPVGGFNNEQFF; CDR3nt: TGTGCCAGCAGTCCGGTGGGGGGCTTCAACAATGAGCAGTTCTTC
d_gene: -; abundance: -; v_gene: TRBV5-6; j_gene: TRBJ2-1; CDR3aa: CASSHVGTASYNEQFF; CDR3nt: TGTGCCAGCAGCCATGTGGGAACCGCATCCTACAATGAGCAGTTCTTC
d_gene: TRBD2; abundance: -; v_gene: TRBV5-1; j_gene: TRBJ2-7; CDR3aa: CASSLGGGAEQYF; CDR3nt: TGCGCCAGCAGCTTGGGGGGAGGGGCCGAGCAGTACTTC
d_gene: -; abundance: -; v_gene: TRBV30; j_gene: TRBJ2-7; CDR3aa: CAWSVIIGAQEQYF; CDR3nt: TGTGCCTGGAGTGTTATTATTGGGGCCCAAGAGCAGTACTTC
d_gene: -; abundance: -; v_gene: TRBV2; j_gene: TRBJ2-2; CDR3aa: CASRAGQNTGELFF; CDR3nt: TGTGCCAGCAGGGCGGGACAAAACACCGGGGAGCTGTTTTTT
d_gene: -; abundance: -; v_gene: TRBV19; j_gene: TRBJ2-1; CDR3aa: CASSMGAFNYNEQFF; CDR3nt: TGTGCCAGTAGTATGGGGGCCTTTAACTACAATGAGCAGTTCTTC
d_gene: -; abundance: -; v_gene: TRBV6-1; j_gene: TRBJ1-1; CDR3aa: CASSLQGPEAFF; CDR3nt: TGTGCCAGCAGCCTACAGGGCCCTGAAGCTTTCTTT
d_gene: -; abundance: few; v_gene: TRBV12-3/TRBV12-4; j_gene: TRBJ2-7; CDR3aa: CASSFSDGSYEQYF; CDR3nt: TGTGCCAGCAGTTTCTCGGACGGCAGCTACGAGCAGTACTTC